This T cell receptor (beta chain) was sequenced in a study of T cells in Graves' hyperthyroidism and ophthalmopathy (dated by TCRdb to between 2017 and 2020). Study-wide context: Peripheral blood samples were taken at the time of initial diagnosis, prior to any treatment. After sampling, hyperthyroidism patients received methimazole starting at 30 mg daily, and ophthalmopathy patients received high-dose intravenous methylprednisolone. To identify TCR V-J signatures that set the groups apart, the researchers used a discovery cohort of about a hundred patients, made up of about 44 with Graves' ophthalmopathy and 57 with stable Graves' hyperthyroidism. Prospective prediction of ophthalmopathy was tested in an independent validation cohort of 18 to 20 hyperthyroidism patients and some 17 patients who later progressed to ophthalmopathy. In about 6 Graves' hyperthyroidism patients, the study also compared T-cell repertoires from thyroid tissue with T-cell repertoires from blood. According to the paper, TCR Vbeta CDR3 sequencing was carried out on 120 to 150 peripheral blood samples, which came from around 43 ophthalmopathy, 75 to 80 hyperthyroidism and about 17 progressor patients. The 100 discovery patients were randomly split 7:3 into training and test sets. Study-wide conclusions, independent of this receptor: In validation, the model predicted progression to ophthalmopathy with roughly 66% sensitivity and roughly 72% specificity, a median of about six months before onset. Blood samples also contained most of the expanded thyroid clonotypes (frequency above 0.001), which suggests that blood repertoires may reflect thyroid immune responses. No statistical method was used to set the sample size in advance, and investigators knew the group allocation. In cross-validation, a model built on a 13 V-J signature told ophthalmopathy apart from stable hyperthyroidism with 87.88% sensitivity and approximately 84% specificity, and in testing the same model reached 80%/75%.

Ophthalmopathy patients had moderately to severely active disease, Clinical Activity Score of at least 3, NOSPECS grade of at least 4, and duration under 3 months. Patients with uncontrolled infections, other autoimmune diseases, pregnancy or lactation were excluded. Diagnoses relied on clinical symptoms, serum thyroxine and TRAb, thyroid ultrasound and orbital computed tomography. PBMCs were separated from over 9 ml of fresh peripheral blood using Ficoll-Paque density gradient centrifugation. Trizol reagent was used to extract total RNA, and RNA quality was then checked on an Agilent 2100 Bioanalyzer. The TCR beta CDR3 regions were amplified from the RNA transcripts. The first round of RT-PCR for the TCR CDR3 was performed with the HTBI primer set and the Qiagen OneStep RT-PCR kit. Libraries were constructed in a second round of multiplex PCR, after which size selection and purification were performed. Libraries were sequenced paired-end with 100 bp reads on an Illumina HiSeq2000. Per the source publication's procedure: SOAPnuke was used to process the raw data, throwing out any read that contained adapters or uncalled bases, had a mean Phred below 15, or lacked an exact constant-primer or identifier match. COPE v1.2.5 was used to merge high-quality paired reads, and clonotypes were defined as unique nucleotide sequences. Clonotypes were aligned to IMGT TRBV, TRBD and TRBJ reference segments using MiTCR v1.1. Only V-J combinations with frequency above 0.0001, covering 99% to 99.2% of repertoires, were analysed. A TCS score was defined as the ratio between F50 (clonal expansion) and ExV (chaos), using BLOSUM62-based TCRdist between CDR3 peptides within each V-J. Welch's t-statistics and random forest reduced 450 to 600 V-J features to roughly 13, which were used in a naive Bayes classifier (R e1071). TCRdb ran its own pipeline on the public reads, namely fastp trimming at Q25 and MiXCR clone calling, and kept in-frame beta chains. All rows with the same CDR3 protein become a single entry with the most common DNA and genes. In this record, the V and J calls reflect TCRdb's handling and not the investigators' own analysis. The sample has hundreds of thousands of distinct CDR3 sequences on record, 14% to 15% of them singletons. In total, the top ten clones hold around 13% of the sample.

This clonotype came up many times. Its cognate antigen has yet to be identified. Within one base of it there is no much larger clone, and no base qualities were kept. The sequenced sample was blood. The TCR was taken from a man aged 18 to 29 with Graves' ophthalmopathy.

The nucleotide sequence reads as follows: TGCGCCAGCAGCCAAGGGGTCAGGGGGCTGTTCGAGCAGTACTTC. Its protein product is CASSQGVRGLFEQYF. The sequence is built from TRBV4-1 and TRBJ2-7, with TRBD1 identical over 8 junction bases. V loses 1 base at its end and J loses 6 bases; junction bases beyond the gene matches: 8. CDR1 is given as MGHRA and CDR2 as YSYEKL, both from the germline V gene. From the cysteine through the phenylalanine, the CDR3 covers 15 amino acids. Only CDR3 DNA is held: 45 bases, read in frame from base 1.